The 28 T cell receptor beta chains presented below share a single source sample, sequenced in a study of T-cell memory formation after mild COVID-19. TCRdb reprocessed the 5' RACE reads with MiXCR, giving one entry per CDR3 protein. This table holds under 300,000 distinct CDR3 sequences, about 20% found once. The specimen was PBMCs or a T cell subset sorted from them (not recorded which). The receptors here all came from a man between 18 and 29 years old who had mild COVID-19 (a few samples of this study predate the infection). Cell type and time point are not known.

Only a few counts were recorded for this clonotype. The V call is TRBV5-1, the J call TRBJ1-1; 11 bases align to TRBD1. Trimming took 4 bases from V and 5 from J; bases not matched to a gene: 4. CDR1 and CDR2 from the germline V gene are SGHRS and YFSETQ. The CDR3 has 14 amino acids. The DNA of the CDR3 is TGCGCCAGCAGCAAGGACAGGGGGCCTACTGAAGCTTTCTTT. Encoded protein: CASSKDRGPTEAFF.

This clonotype was counted a few times. Written as DNA, the CDR3 is TGCAGCGTTGCGTTAGCGGGGGCCTCAGATACGCAGTATTTT. Protein sequence: CSVALAGASDTQYF. The V and J genes are TRBV29-1 and TRBJ2-3; 9 bases are a match to TRBD2. The CDR3 spans 14 residues. Germline trimming cut 4 bases from V and 4 bases from J; bases unmatched to any gene: 6. Germline V gene sequence: CDR1 SQVTM, CDR2 ANQGSEA.

The V gene is TRBV4-1, the J gene TRBJ2-3, with D possibly matching TRBD1 (5 bases). Germline V gene lookup returns CDR1 MGHRA and CDR2 YSYEKL. There are 16 residues in the CDR3. The germline V and J ends were trimmed by 1 base and 5 bases, with 16 bases remaining between them. CDR3 nucleotide sequence: TGCGCCAGCAGCCAAGGGAGAGTAGGGGAAGTAGATACGCAGTATTTT. Translation gives CASSQGRVGEVDTQYF.

Only a few counts were recorded for this clonotype. The chain joins TRBV19 to TRBJ2-7; weak D call: TRBD1 (6 bases). V was clipped by 9 bases and J by 10 bases, with 10 bases between them. Germline V gene sequence: CDR1 LNHDA, CDR2 SQIVND (reference sequence). The CDR3 runs 9 residues. As DNA, the CDR3 is TGTGCCAGGGGGGACAAACAGTACGTC. Translated, it gives CARGDKQYV.

This clonotype was counted a few times. This chain connects TRBV2 to TRBJ2-1; 8 nucleotides align to TRBD1. Germline assignment: CDR1 SNHLY and CDR2 FYNNEI. Trimming took 4 bases from V and 4 from J; bases not matched to a gene: 6. CDR3 length: 15 residues. Here the CDR3 DNA reads TGTGCCAGCAGTGCCGACAGGGGACCTTACAATGAGCAGTTCTTC. This encodes CASSADRGPYNEQFF.

The rearrangement joins TRBV7-9 to TRBJ1-1; tentative D call: TRBD1 (5 bases). Germline values: CDR1 SEHNR, CDR2 FQNEAQ (reference sequence). Trimming took off 5 bases at V and 3 bases at J, with 10 bases between the two ends. This CDR3 has 13 residues. The CDR3 protein is CASSLIGDTEAFF. Here the CDR3 DNA reads TGTGCCAGCAGCCTTATAGGGGACACTGAAGCTTTCTTT.

This clonotype was recorded a few times. CDR3 protein: CATKIGGIHTGELFF. CDR3 nucleotides: TGTGCCACCAAGATAGGCGGGATCCACACCGGGGAGCTGTTTTTT. This chain uses TRBV28 with TRBJ2-2; D is possibly TRBD2 (6 bases). V was shortened by 10 bases and J by 3 bases, with 18 bases between the two germline ends. The CDR3 consists of 15 residues. CDR1 is MDHEN, CDR2 SYDVKM, per germline.

V usage is TRBV7-2 and J usage is TRBJ2-5; the D is unclear. The CDR3 has 14 residues. The germline V gene has CDR1 SGHTA and CDR2 FQGNSA. V lost 5 bases to trimming and J lost 4 bases, with 14 bases between them. The CDR3 bases are TGTGCCAGCAGCCCCCCTGGGGTGGGAGAGACCCAGTACTTC. Translated, it gives CASSPPGVGETQYF.

This clonotype was detected a few times. The gene calls are TRBV7-9 and TRBJ2-7, with D possibly matching TRBD2 (5 bases). CDR1 SEHNR and CDR2 FQNEAQ come from the germline V gene (reference sequence). V was shortened by 5 bases and J by 1 base, with 15 bases between the two germline ends. The CDR3 is 15 amino acids. The CDR3 sequence is CASSGRVPKSYEQYF. DNA for the CDR3: TGTGCCAGCAGCGGGCGGGTGCCCAAGTCCTACGAGCAGTACTTC. Variable domain in full (rest from reference TRBV7-9 and TRBJ2-7): DTGVSQNPRHKITKRGQNVTFRCDPISEHNRLYWYRQTLGQGPEFLTYFQNEAQLEKSRLLSDRFSAERPKGSFSTLEIQRTEQGDSAMYLCASSGRVPKSYEQYFGPGTRLTVT.

This clonotype appeared a few times. The V call is TRBV7-2, the J call TRBJ2-5; TRBD1 matches at 7 bases. Trimming took 0 bases from V and 5 from J; bases not matched to a gene: 12. CDR3 length: 17 amino acids. Looked up from germline, CDR1 is SGHTA and CDR2 is FQGNSA. This chain's CDR3 is CASSLARGRSAGETQYF. The CDR3 DNA sequence: TGTGCCAGCAGCTTAGCGAGGGGGCGCTCCGCGGGCGAGACCCAGTACTTC.

The chain couples TRBV5-1 to TRBJ2-3, with D hard to call. V was clipped by 3 bases and J by 6 bases, with 17 bases between them. Per the germline V gene, CDR1 is SGHRS and CDR2 is YFSETQ. The CDR3 spans 15 residues. CDR3 sequence reads: CASSSTPNPEDTQYF. The CDR3 DNA follows: TGCGCCAGCAGCTCGACACCGAACCCAGAGGATACGCAGTATTTT.

This clonotype turned up a few times. This chain connects TRBV6-2 or TRBV6-3 to TRBJ2-3; the match to TRBD2 covers 8 bases. V dropped 0 bases and J dropped 0; count of bases not matched to a gene: 8. The CDR3 has 18 residues. CDR1 and CDR2 (germline): MNHEY, SVGEGT. The CDR3 DNA reads as TGTGCCAGCAGTTACTCGATCCTGCGGGGGGTGAGCACAGATACGCAGTATTTT. It is translated as CASSYSILRGVSTDTQYF.

This clonotype was observed at least ten times. The rearrangement uses TRBV6-5 and TRBJ2-7; D is perhaps TRBD2 (6 bases). Germline V gene sequence: CDR1 MNHEY, CDR2 SVGAGI. V shed 6 bases and J shed 1 base, with 10 bases lying between them. The CDR3 spans 13 residues. The CDR3 loop is CASSLSGSYEQYF. DNA of the CDR3: TGTGCCAGCAGCCTTAGCGGATCCTACGAGCAGTACTTC.

This sequence joins TRBV25-1 and TRBJ1-1; D remains unclear. This CDR3 contains 12 residues. V was shortened by 2 bases and J by 7 bases, with 8 bases between the two germline ends. The germline V gene has CDR1 MGHDK and CDR2 SYGVNS. CDR3: CASSERGSEAFF. The CDR3 DNA is TGTGCCAGCAGTGAACGCGGCAGTGAAGCTTTCTTT.

This clonotype was counted between two and nine times. This chain joins TRBV4-1 and TRBJ1-5; D gene uncertain. The germline V and J ends were trimmed by 2 bases and 0 bases, with 5 bases remaining between them. The CDR3 covers 14 residues. Germline V gives CDR1 MGHRA, CDR2 YSYEKL. The CDR3 DNA follows: TGCGCCAGCAGCCAATATAATAGCAATCAGCCCCAGCATTTT. This encodes CASSQYNSNQPQHF.

The chain joins TRBV25-1 to TRBJ2-2; 10 bases line up with TRBD1. V was clipped by 6 bases and J by 4 bases; unmatched bases: 5. CDR1 is MGHDK, CDR2 SYGVNS, per germline. The length of the CDR3 is 15 residues. The CDR3 DNA follows: TGTGCCAGCAGACGGGACAGGGGCGGCACCGGGGAGCTGTTTTTT. Its translation is CASRRDRGGTGELFF. The full variable domain, its missing parts supplied by reference TRBV25-1 and TRBJ2-2, is EADIYQTPRYLVIGTGKKITLECSQTMGHDKMYWYQQDPGMELHLIHYSYGVNSTEKGDLSSESTVSRIRTEHFPLTLESARPSHTSQYLCASRRDRGGTGELFFGEGSRLTVL.

In this sample, this clonotype turned up a few times. The CDR3 DNA reads TGCGCCAGCAGCTTCCTTATAGACAGCAGCTATGGCTACACCTTC. It yields the protein CASSFLIDSSYGYTF. This sequence joins TRBV5-1 and TRBJ1-2; the D gene is possibly TRBD1 (5 bases). This CDR3 has 15 residues. Deletions cut 2 bases from V and 4 bases from J, with 15 bases between. Germline CDR1 reads SGHRS; CDR2 reads YFSETQ. Variable domain in full (rest from reference TRBV5-1 and TRBJ1-2): KAGVTQTPRYLIKTRGQQVTLSCSPISGHRSVSWYQQTPGQGLQFLFEYFSETQRNKGNFPGRFSGRQFSNSRSEMNVSTLELGDSALYLCASSFLIDSSYGYTFGSGTRLTVV.

V and J are TRBV4-2 and TRBJ2-1; D is possibly TRBD1 (5 bases). Germline V gene data show CDR1 as LGHNA and CDR2 as YNFKEQ. The CDR3 runs 18 residues. With 1 base removed from V and 0 bases from J, the gap between germline ends came to 16 bases. In DNA form, the CDR3 reads TGTGCCAGCAGCCAAGGGGGCAGTACCTGGAGCTCCTACAATGAGCAGTTCTTC. Translated, it gives CASSQGGSTWSSYNEQFF.

The chain is built from TRBV5-1 and TRBJ2-5, with no clear D. The ends were cut back, 4 bases at V and 5 bases at J, with 18 bases in the middle. Germline-derived CDR1 and CDR2 are SGHRS and YFSETQ. The CDR3 is made up of 15 amino acids. CDR3 nucleotides: TGCGCCAGCAGCGAGATAGGCCCCTCTCGGGAGACCCAGTACTTC. Amino acid sequence: CASSEIGPSRETQYF.

This clonotype was counted only a few times. This CDR3 reads CASLGGVRETQYF. The CDR3 DNA reads TGTGCCAGTCTGGGTGGGGTAAGGGAGACCCAGTACTTC. The chain is built from TRBV6-1 and TRBJ2-5; no clear D gene. Germline assignment: CDR1 MNHNS and CDR2 SASEGT. This CDR3 has 13 residues. V was trimmed by 9 bases and J by 5 bases, leaving 16 bases between them.

This clonotype was counted only a few times. The chain carries TRBV7-2 and TRBJ1-1; D not resolved. The CDR3 has 14 residues. Germline V gene lookup returns CDR1 SGHTA and CDR2 FQGNSA. V was clipped by 5 bases and J by 4 bases, with 14 bases between them. This chain's CDR3 is CASSAREVSTEAFF. The CDR3 bases are TGTGCCAGCAGCGCACGAGAAGTGAGCACTGAAGCTTTCTTT.

In this sample, this clonotype turned up many times. The CDR3 spells CASSLLQGLYNEQFF. CDR3 nucleotide sequence: TGCGCCAGCAGCTTATTGCAGGGCCTATACAATGAGCAGTTCTTC. The rearrangement uses TRBV5-1 and TRBJ2-1; D perhaps matches TRBD1 (5 bases). Germline V gene data show CDR1 as SGHRS and CDR2 as YFSETQ. V lost 2 bases and J lost 4, with 13 bases in between. The CDR3 has 15 residues.

This clonotype was recorded a few times. This chain links TRBV6-6 with TRBJ1-2, with D hard to call. V lost 5 bases and J lost 7, with 14 bases in between. The CDR3 covers 13 residues. Germline CDR1 reads MNHNY; CDR2 reads SVGAGI (reference sequence). The CDR3 loop reads CASSTASGRGYTF. Here the CDR3 DNA reads TGTGCCAGCAGTACCGCCTCTGGTCGTGGCTACACCTTC.

This clonotype was picked up a small number of times. V is TRBV6-2 or TRBV6-3 and J is TRBJ1-5; D may be TRBD1 (5 bases). Germline V gene data show CDR1 as MNHEY and CDR2 as SVGEGT. V lost 0 bases and J 5 bases, leaving 8 bases between the germline ends. This CDR3 contains 14 residues. The CDR3 sequence is CASSYSGGDQPQHF. In nucleotides, the CDR3 is TGTGCCAGCAGTTACTCGGGGGGGGATCAGCCCCAGCATTTT.

The chain uses TRBV6-2 or TRBV6-3 and TRBJ2-1; no clear D gene. V was cut by 7 bases and J by 6 bases, with 7 bases left in between. Germline V gene data show CDR1 as MNHEY and CDR2 as SVGEGT. This CDR3 spans 11 amino acids. As DNA, the CDR3 is TGTGCCAGCATGGTTGGCAATGAGCAGTTCTTC. Translation gives CASMVGNEQFF.

The chain employs TRBV20-1 and TRBJ2-2; TRBD2 is a possible D gene (5 bases). The CDR3 extends over 14 amino acids. In germline, CDR1 is DFQATT, CDR2 SNEGSKA (reference sequence). Trimming took off 3 bases at V and 6 bases at J, with 14 bases between the two ends. The DNA for the CDR3 is TGCAGTGCTAGTCACCCCGTGCGGGCCGGGGAGCTGTTTTTT. It encodes CSASHPVRAGELFF.

This clonotype was observed a handful of times. CDR3: CASSGSQRGNYEQYV. The DNA for the CDR3 is TGTGCCAGCAGCGGGAGTCAGCGGGGAAACTACGAGCAGTACGTC. The chain employs TRBV9 and TRBJ2-7, with TRBD2 matching 7 bases. Germline V gene data show CDR1 as SGDLS and CDR2 as YYNGEE. The CDR3 contains 15 residues. J gave up 3 bases and V 3 bases, and 9 bases lay outside the gene matches.

The chain couples TRBV3-1 to TRBJ2-7, with a possible D match to TRBD1 (6 bases). The length of the CDR3 is 14 residues. Deletions cut 3 bases from V and 2 bases from J, with 11 bases between. CDR1 is LGHDT, CDR2 YNNKEL, per germline (reference sequence). CDR3 amino acids: CASSHNGQTYEQYF. In nucleotides, the CDR3 is TGTGCCAGCAGCCATAACGGACAGACCTACGAGCAGTACTTC.